These 18 T cell receptor beta chains were sequenced from one sample in a study of T cell repertoires in cytomegalovirus infection. Their antigen targets remain unknown. TCRdb fed the reads into MiXCR, producing one record per CDR3 protein. The table records a few hundred thousand distinct CDR3 sequences, roughly a third of them present only once. This specimen was cultured PBMCs, taken from culture after CMV antigen stimulation. The source of these receptors is a human donor in good health (CMV status not recorded). Some clones in this sample may be carry-over from other donors' samples.

The chain has TRBV7-2 and TRBJ2-5, with no clear D. The CDR3 contains 8 residues. In germline, CDR1 is SGHTA, CDR2 FQGNSA. The V gene lost 4 bases and the J gene lost 14 bases, with 5 bases spanning the gap. The CDR3 reads CASSSPYF. CDR3 nucleotides: TGTGCCAGCAGCTCCCCTTACTTC. Full variable domain (rest looked up from reference TRBV7-2 and TRBJ2-5): GAGVSQSPSNKVTEKGKDVELRCDPISGHTALYWYRQSLGQGLEFLIYFQGNSAPDKSGLPSDRFSAERTGGSVSTLTIQRTQQEDSAVYLCASSSPYFGPGTRLLVL.

This clonotype was recorded only once. The rearrangement uses TRBV5-1 and TRBJ1-1; the D gene is possibly TRBD1 (6 bases). V shed 3 bases and J shed 8 bases, with 14 bases lying between them. CDR1 SGHRS and CDR2 YFSETQ come from the germline V gene. This CDR3 comprises 13 residues. CDR3 residues: CASSSPGGREAFF. The CDR3 DNA follows: TGCGCCAGCAGCTCCCCGGGGGGCAGGGAAGCTTTCTTT.

This clonotype was seen a handful of times. This sequence joins TRBV18 and TRBJ1-4; tentative D call: TRBD1 (5 bases). CDR1 and CDR2 (germline): KGHSH, LQKENI. The CDR3 totals 15 residues. Trimming pared 1 base from V and 7 bases from J, leaving 13 bases between. CDR3 loop: CASSPQGRALEKLFF. CDR3 coding DNA: TGTGCCAGCTCACCACAGGGGAGGGCACTTGAAAAACTGTTTTTT.

The chain has TRBV28 and TRBJ2-1; the match to TRBD2 covers 11 bases. Trimming removed 6 bases from V and 0 bases from J; junction bases left unmatched: 13. This CDR3 has 19 residues. In germline, CDR1 is MDHEN, CDR2 SYDVKM. CDR3 residues: CASSSGTSGLWSSYNEQFF. The DNA for the CDR3 is TGTGCCAGCAGCTCCGGGACTAGCGGACTTTGGAGCTCCTACAATGAGCAGTTCTTC.

The chain recombines TRBV12-3 or TRBV12-4 with TRBJ2-2, with 7 bases that match TRBD1. J lost 4 bases, V lost 7 bases, and 6 bases had no gene match. The CDR3 runs 14 residues. The CDR3 region has the DNA TGTGCCAGCACTTTCAGACAGGGCACCGGGGAGCTGTTTTTT. Translation: CASTFRQGTGELFF.

This chain joins TRBV20-1 and TRBJ2-1; no reliable D call. V shed 5 bases and J shed 4 bases, with 6 bases lying between them. Germline V gene data show CDR1 as DFQATT and CDR2 as SNEGSKA (reference sequence). The length of the CDR3 is 11 residues. CDR3 nucleotides: TGCAGTGCTGTGGGGTACAATGAGCAGTTCTTC. Its protein is CSAVGYNEQFF.

The rearrangement joins TRBV9 to TRBJ2-1, with 7 bases matching TRBD1. The V gene end was trimmed by 0 bases and the J gene end by 8 bases; junction bases not matched to a gene: 5. The CDR3 has 14 amino acids. Germline V CDR1 and CDR2: SGDLS, YYNGEE. The CDR3 bases are TGTGCCAGCAGCGTAGCTACAGGACAGGATGAGCAGTTCTTC. It encodes CASSVATGQDEQFF.

J is TRBJ1-2 and V is TRBV30; 11 bases are a match to TRBD1. Germline CDR1 GTSNPN, CDR2 SVGIG (reference sequence). The CDR3 has 13 amino acids. V lost 3 bases, J lost 7 bases, and 4 bases stayed unmatched. The DNA of the CDR3 is TGTGCCTGGAGAGGACAGGGGGCGAGTGGCTACACCTTC. Amino acids: CAWRGQGASGYTF.

This clonotype was recorded a few times. The chain employs TRBV4-1 and TRBJ2-7; no definite D call. V shed 0 bases and J shed 3 bases, with 12 bases lying between them. Looked up from germline, CDR1 is MGHRA and CDR2 is YSYEKL. The CDR3 contains 15 residues. The CDR3 loop reads CASSQDLSGSYEQYF. In DNA, the CDR3 is TGCGCCAGCAGCCAAGATCTCTCGGGCAGCTACGAGCAGTACTTC.

The chain has TRBV4-3 and TRBJ2-5, with TRBD1 matching 11 bases. From germline, CDR1 is LGHNA and CDR2 YSLEER. The CDR3 extends over 15 amino acids. After removal of 3 bases from V and 5 bases from J, the junction contained 5 bases not matched to a gene. The CDR3 sequence is CASSHGDRGWETQYF. CDR3 coding DNA: TGCGCCAGCAGCCACGGGGACAGGGGGTGGGAGACCCAGTACTTC.

The rearrangement joins TRBV9 to TRBJ2-5; D is perhaps TRBD1 or TRBD2 (5 bases each). Trimming took 4 bases from V and 3 from J, leaving 13 bases between them. This CDR3 has 14 amino acids. Germline V gene sequence: CDR1 SGDLS, CDR2 YYNGEE. CDR3 sequence reads: CASSTDGAKETQYF. The DNA for the CDR3 is TGTGCCAGCAGCACCGACGGGGCGAAAGAGACCCAGTACTTC.

The chain joins TRBV6-5 to TRBJ1-3; D gene uncertain. The germline V and J ends were trimmed by 0 bases and 0 bases, with 12 bases remaining between them. The V gene's germline CDR1 is MNHEY and CDR2 SVGAGI. CDR3 length: 17 amino acids. The CDR3 protein is CASSYSTVGLSGNTIYF. The CDR3 DNA is TGTGCCAGCAGTTACTCGACCGTCGGGCTCTCTGGAAACACCATATATTTT.

The chain links TRBV7-8 to TRBJ2-7; D not certain. The CDR3 is 15 amino acids. Germline assignment: CDR1 SGHVS and CDR2 FQNEAQ. V lost 1 base and J lost 0, with 10 bases in between. The DNA for the CDR3 is TGTGCCAGCAGCTTAGAAGGGTACAGCTCCTACGAGCAGTACTTC. Translating gives CASSLEGYSSYEQYF.

The chain recombines TRBV7-2 with TRBJ2-4; D remains ambiguous. CDR3 length: 14 amino acids. Trimming shortened V by 6 bases and J by 15 bases, and 24 bases separated the two germline ends. Germline values: CDR1 SGHTA, CDR2 FQGNSA. The CDR3 DNA sequence: TGTGCCAGCAGTTTAAGTGATGCGACCCAACGTGGGTACTTC. This translates into CASSLSDATQRGYF. The variable domain in full, completed from reference TRBV7-2 and TRBJ2-4, reads GAGVSQSPSNKVTEKGKDVELRCDPISGHTALYWYRQSLGQGLEFLIYFQGNSAPDKSGLPSDRFSAERTGGSVSTLTIQRTQQEDSAVYLCASSLSDATQRGYFGAGTRLSVL.

The chain has TRBV7-6 and TRBJ1-2; no clear D gene. Trimming took off 1 base at V and 2 bases at J, with 14 bases between the two ends. The length of the CDR3 is 16 residues. CDR1 SGHVS and CDR2 FNYEAQ come from the germline V gene. CDR3 amino acids: CASSLESASSNYGYTF. The CDR3 region has the DNA TGTGCCAGCAGCTTAGAGAGCGCATCGTCCAACTATGGCTACACCTTC.

The chain recombines TRBV7-9 with TRBJ1-1; D is uncertain. The CDR3 runs 15 residues. Germline V CDR1 and CDR2: SEHNR, FQNEAQ (reference sequence). The germline V and J ends were trimmed by 5 bases and 1 base, with 14 bases remaining between them. Written as DNA, the CDR3 is TGTGCCAGCAGCGATCCAGGCGGGCAGAACACTGAAGCTTTCTTT. Encoded protein: CASSDPGGQNTEAFF.

This chain joins TRBV25-1 and TRBJ1-2, with D maybe TRBD1 (6 bases). The CDR3 has 12 amino acids. V gave up 7 bases and J gave up 3 bases, with 9 bases separating them. Per the germline V gene, CDR1 is MGHDK and CDR2 is SYGVNS. CDR3 in amino acids: CASTEGDYGYTF. The CDR3 DNA reads as TGTGCCAGCACCGAGGGGGACTATGGCTACACCTTC.

This chain joins TRBV7-2 and TRBJ1-1; D not certain. Germline-derived CDR1 and CDR2 are SGHTA and FQGNSA. Trimming left V 4 bases short and J 0 bases short, with 6 bases between. The CDR3 is 13 amino acids. CDR3 DNA: TGTGCCAGCAGCTGGAAAATGAACACTGAAGCTTTCTTT. Protein: CASSWKMNTEAFF. Filled out from reference TRBV7-2 and TRBJ1-1, the complete variable domain reads GAGVSQSPSNKVTEKGKDVELRCDPISGHTALYWYRQSLGQGLEFLIYFQGNSAPDKSGLPSDRFSAERTGGSVSTLTIQRTQQEDSAVYLCASSWKMNTEAFFGQGTRLTVV.